The 29 T cell receptor beta chains given below trace back to one sample, sequenced in a study of OX40 agonist ivuxolimab in advanced cancers. The assay was immunoSEQ multiplex PCR, and TCRdb's table has in-frame clones only and misses some. The sample holds 75,000 to 95,000 clones; more than 80% are singletons and the top ten take about 9.1%. Here the sequenced sample was CD4+ or CD8+ T cells sorted from blood, taken in a trial of the OX40 agonist ivuxolimab. The source is an adult with an advanced solid tumor such as melanoma, head and neck, liver or kidney cancer.

The chain joins TRBV28 to TRBJ1-2; TRBD1 matches 8 bases. CDR3 length: 13 residues. The germline gives CDR1 MDHEN, CDR2 SYDVKM. The junction had 3 bases not matched to a gene; V was cut back by 6 bases and J by 3 bases. The CDR3 loop is CASRLGQDYGYTF. CDR3 DNA: TGTGCCAGCAGGTTGGGACAGGACTATGGCTACACCTTC.

V is TRBV4-2 and J is TRBJ1-2; D unresolved. The germline CDR1 and CDR2 sequences are LGHNA and YNFKEQ. Trimming took 0 bases from V and 2 from J, leaving 10 bases between them. The CDR3 totals 15 residues. The CDR3 DNA is TGTGCCAGCAGCCAAGAACCAGGTTCGAACTATGGCTACACCTTC. This translates into CASSQEPGSNYGYTF.

This chain connects TRBV6-5 to TRBJ1-1; D unclear. This CDR3 region has 11 residues. The germline CDR1 and CDR2 sequences are MNHEY and SVGAGI. Trimming left V 2 bases short and J 8 bases short, with 6 bases between. CDR3 residues: CASSYNREAFF. For the CDR3, the DNA is TGTGCCAGCAGTTACAACAGAGAAGCTTTCTTT.

This clone was seen only a few times. This chain uses TRBV7-9 with TRBJ1-6; D remains unclear. CDR1 is SEHNR and CDR2 is FQNEAQ in the germline V gene (reference sequence). V was clipped by 5 bases and J by 9 bases, with 14 bases between them. This CDR3 is built from 14 residues. Written as DNA, the CDR3 is TGTGCCAGCAGCGCTTTTACCGGCGGTTCACCCCTCCACTTT. This gives the protein CASSAFTGGSPLHF.

This sequence joins TRBV21-1 and TRBJ1-2; the listed D gene, TRBD1, was not tested against the DNA. TRBV21-1 is a pseudogene segment. The CDR3 totals 18 residues. The DNA of the CDR3 is TGTGCCAGCAGCAAACCGGGACAGGGAATTGGAGCTAACTATGGCTACACCTTC. Translated: CASSKPGQGIGANYGYTF.

The rearrangement links TRBV9 to TRBJ2-2, with D tentatively TRBD1 (5 bases). Germline CDR1 reads SGDLS; CDR2 reads YYNGEE. This CDR3 has 16 amino acids. Deletions cut 1 base from V and 6 bases from J, with 16 bases between. As DNA, the CDR3 is TGTGCCAGCAGCGTAAGGGCAGGGCCCTTCGCCGGGGAGCTGTTTTTT. Protein sequence: CASSVRAGPFAGELFF.

This sequence joins TRBV28 and TRBJ1-2; maybe TRBD1 (6 bases). Deletions cut 5 bases from V and 8 bases from J, with 24 bases between. The CDR3 consists of 16 residues. The V gene's germline CDR1 is MDHEN and CDR2 SYDVKM. The CDR3 reads CASSLPGARNMRGYTF. The CDR3 DNA follows: TGTGCCAGCAGTCTACCAGGGGCCCGCAATATGAGGGGCTACACCTTC.

The chain links TRBV2 to TRBJ1-2, with D unclear. The CDR3 has 13 residues. Trimming pared 7 bases from V and 1 base from J, leaving 10 bases between. The germline V gene encodes CDR1 SNHLY and CDR2 FYNNEI. The CDR3 reads CASTGGLNYGYTF. CDR3 sequence (DNA): TGTGCCAGCACAGGTGGGCTTAACTATGGCTACACCTTC.

The rearrangement uses TRBV19 and TRBJ1-2; no reliable D call. CDR3 size: 15 residues. Trimming left V 7 bases short and J 0 bases short, with 15 bases between. Germline CDR1 is LNHDA and CDR2 is SQIVND (reference sequence). The CDR3 sequence is CASTVTHSSNYGYTF. For the CDR3, the DNA is TGTGCCAGTACCGTGACACATAGCTCTAACTATGGCTACACCTTC.

The chain is built from TRBV7-9 and TRBJ1-4; TRBD1 matches at 7 bases. The length of the CDR3 is 14 residues. CDR1 is SEHNR and CDR2 is FQNEAQ in the germline V gene (reference sequence). Trimming took 5 bases from V and 3 from J; bases not matched to a gene: 3. CDR3 amino acids: CASSPDRANEKLFF. The CDR3, as DNA: TGTGCCAGCAGCCCAGACAGGGCTAATGAAAAACTGTTTTTT.

The CDR3 sequence: CASSLQAGGSADTQYF. The CDR3 nucleotides are TGCGCCAGCAGCCTTCAGGCCGGGGGATCAGCAGATACGCAGTATTTT. V gene TRBV4-1 combines with J gene TRBJ2-3; weak D call: TRBD2 (6 bases). V was pared by 4 bases and J by 4 bases, with 18 bases between. The CDR3 runs to 16 residues. Germline values: CDR1 MGHRA, CDR2 YSYEKL.

This rearrangement joins TRBV4-1 to TRBJ1-4; maybe TRBD1 (5 bases). Germline assignment: CDR1 MGHRA and CDR2 YSYEKL. With 6 bases removed from V and 3 bases from J, the gap between germline ends came to 14 bases. The CDR3 is 15 residues long. The CDR3 coding sequence is TGCGCCAGCAGATCTCCGGGACGGGCTAATGAAAAACTGTTTTTT. This translates into CASRSPGRANEKLFF.

This sequence joins TRBV5-1 and TRBJ2-7, with TRBD1 matching 7 bases. Germline trimming cut 3 bases from V and 3 bases from J; bases unmatched to any gene: 6. The CDR3 loop spans 14 amino acids. Germline V gene lookup returns CDR1 SGHRS and CDR2 YFSETQ. CDR3 nucleotides: TGCGCCAGCAGCTGGACAGGAGACCTCTACGAGCAGTACTTC. Protein: CASSWTGDLYEQYF.

This CDR3 reads CASSVAPPEDTQYF. Here the CDR3 DNA reads TGCGCCAGCAGCGTCGCACCCCCGGAAGATACGCAGTATTTT. This chain links TRBV5-1 with TRBJ2-3, with D unclear. This CDR3 has 14 amino acids. Trimming left V 4 bases short and J 5 bases short, with 14 bases between. Germline assignment: CDR1 SGHRS and CDR2 YFSETQ.

The chain is built from TRBV2 and TRBJ2-3; 9 nucleotides align to TRBD1. The CDR3 contains 12 residues. CDR1 is SNHLY and CDR2 is FYNNEI in the germline V gene. Trimming at V came to 6 bases and at J to 6 bases, leaving 1 base not matched to a gene. As DNA, the CDR3 is TGTGCCAGCAGGACAGGGGGGGATACGCAGTATTTT. Translating gives CASRTGGDTQYF. Full variable domain (rest looked up from reference TRBV2 and TRBJ2-3): EPEVTQTPSHQVTQMGQEVILRCVPISNHLYFYWYRQILGQKVEFLVSFYNNEISEKSEIFDDQFSVERPDGSNFTLKIRSTKLEDSAMYFCASRTGGDTQYFGPGTRLTVL.

This chain connects TRBV7-6 to TRBJ2-7; 8 bases map to TRBD1. The CDR3 consists of 15 residues. The V gene end was trimmed by 5 bases and the J gene end by 6 bases; junction bases not matched to a gene: 12. The germline V gene encodes CDR1 SGHVS and CDR2 FNYEAQ. CDR3 amino acids: CASSPQTRTGSEQYF. DNA of the CDR3: TGTGCCAGCAGCCCCCAAACCCGGACAGGGTCCGAGCAGTACTTC.

The chain links TRBV19 to TRBJ2-6; TRBD2 matches at 14 bases. CDR1 is LNHDA, CDR2 SQIVND, per germline (reference sequence). The CDR3 has 20 residues. With 5 bases clipped from V and 1 base from J, the junction kept 10 bases outside the gene matches. The CDR3 region has the DNA TGTGCCAGTAGTCCCCGGACTAGCGGGGGGAGGGAATCTGGGGCCAACGTCCTGACTTTC. Amino acids: CASSPRTSGGRESGANVLTF.

The genes are TRBV7-3 and TRBJ1-2; D is undetermined. The CDR3 runs 14 residues. Trimming removed 4 bases at V and 2 bases at J, with 11 bases between. Germline V lookup: CDR1 SGHTA, CDR2 FQGTGA. As DNA, the CDR3 is TGTGCCAGCAGCTCCGGGCCGCCGAACTATGGCTACACCTTC. It is translated as CASSSGPPNYGYTF.

J is TRBJ2-3 and V is TRBV5-1; possible D gene TRBD1, 6 bases. The V and J ends lost 2 bases and 2 bases respectively, with 12 bases between them. Germline V gene sequence: CDR1 SGHRS, CDR2 YFSETQ. CDR3 length: 15 amino acids. The CDR3 DNA reads as TGCGCCAGCAGCTTTAAACAGGGAAACACAGATACGCAGTATTTT. It encodes CASSFKQGNTDTQYF.

This clone was detected a few times. This rearrangement joins TRBV23-1 to TRBJ1-2, with D hard to call. TRBV23-1 is identified as an open reading frame with a role that is uncertain. This CDR3 has 8 amino acids. The ends were cut back, 10 bases at V and 5 bases at J, with 2 bases in the middle. The CDR3 is CAIYGYTF. CDR3 coding DNA: TGCGCCATTTATGGCTACACCTTC.

The chain is built from TRBV28 and TRBJ2-2; D gene ambiguous. Germline values: CDR1 MDHEN, CDR2 SYDVKM. The CDR3 contains 12 residues. V lost 8 bases, J lost 2 bases, and 6 bases lay in between. The chain's CDR3 is CASPGNTGELFF. DNA for the CDR3: TGTGCCAGCCCCGGCAACACCGGGGAGCTGTTTTTT.

The J gene is TRBJ1-1, the V gene TRBV6-5, with D unresolved. The CDR3 loop spans 12 amino acids. Germline V gene data show CDR1 as MNHEY and CDR2 as SVGAGI. With 6 bases removed from V and 6 bases from J, the gap between germline ends came to 11 bases. The CDR3 nucleotides are TGTGCCAGCAGCCTCGGAGGGCCTGAAGCTTTCTTT. Translation gives CASSLGGPEAFF.

V and J are TRBV28 and TRBJ1-5, with 7 bases fitting TRBD1. With V trimmed by 7 bases and J by 2 bases, 8 bases remained unmatched. The CDR3 is made up of 15 amino acids. The germline V gene encodes CDR1 MDHEN and CDR2 SYDVKM. The DNA for the CDR3 is TGTGCCAGCACCGGAGGGGGCAATGGCAATCAGCCCCAGCATTTT. Its protein is CASTGGGNGNQPQHF. Together with reference TRBV28 and TRBJ1-5, the CDR3 gives the full variable domain: DVKVTQSSRYLVKRTGEKVFLECVQDMDHENMFWYRQDPGLGLRLIYFSYDVKMKEKGDIPEGYSVSREKKERFSLILESASTNQTSMYLCASTGGGNGNQPQHFGDGTRLSIL.

This clone was detected once. The gene calls are TRBV21-1 and TRBJ2-1. TRBV21-1 is flagged as a pseudogene. The CDR3 is made up of 16 amino acids. The CDR3 here is CASSNRDRTKSNEQFF. The DNA for the CDR3 is TGTGCCAGCAGCAATAGGGACCGAACTAAATCCAATGAGCAGTTCTTC.

The chain carries TRBV27 and TRBJ2-5; no firm D call. This CDR3 comprises 12 residues. Trimming removed 5 bases at V and 6 bases at J, with 10 bases between. Germline-derived CDR1 and CDR2 are MNHEY and SMNVEV (reference sequence). For the CDR3, the DNA is TGTGCCAGCAGTCCGACTGGAAAGACCCAGTACTTC. Residues: CASSPTGKTQYF.

The chain joins TRBV7-2 to TRBJ2-1; perhaps TRBD2 as D (6 bases). The V and J ends lost 1 base and 6 bases respectively, with 13 bases between them. Germline CDR1 reads SGHTA; CDR2 reads FQGNSA. The CDR3 runs 15 residues. The CDR3 region has the DNA TGTGCCAGCAGCTTAGTGGGTGGGCGGGGCAATGAGCAGTTCTTC. Translation: CASSLVGGRGNEQFF.

The chain recombines TRBV11-2 with TRBJ2-5, with a weak D call TRBD1 (6 bases). The J call may be faulty, since TRBJ2-7 better matches the DNA end. Germline CDR1 is SGHAT and CDR2 is FQNNGV. The CDR3 sequence is 15 residues long. CDR3 sequence (DNA): TGTGCCAGCAGCTTAGAATGGGGGCAGGGCTACGAGCAGTACTTC. It is translated as CASSLEWGQGYEQYF.

The chain couples TRBV6-1 to TRBJ1-5; 10 bases line up with TRBD1. The germline V gene has CDR1 MNHNS and CDR2 SASEGT. There are 13 residues in the CDR3. The ends lost 10 bases at V and 5 bases at J; junction bases unmatched: 5. The CDR3 DNA sequence: TGTGCCACCGTGGACAGGGGGGATCAGCCCCAGCATTTT. Protein product: CATVDRGDQPQHF.

This clone occurred a few times. Additional DNA sequences in this sample encode the identical CDR3. The chain joins TRBV5-1 to TRBJ2-1; D perhaps matches TRBD2 (5 bases). This CDR3 contains 16 residues. Germline V CDR1 and CDR2: SGHRS, YFSETQ. Trimming took off 1 base at V and 0 bases at J, with 11 bases between the two ends. The CDR3 here is CASSLQSGSSYNEQFF. CDR3 coding DNA: TGCGCCAGCAGCTTGCAATCGGGAAGCTCCTACAATGAGCAGTTCTTC.